Only a few counts were recorded for the clone carrying this T cell receptor (beta chain). Its antigen is undetermined. V gave up 6 bases and J gave up 0 bases, with 5 bases separating them. CDR3 size: 13 residues. The germline V gene encodes CDR1 MNHEY and CDR2 SMNVEV (reference sequence). PCR involved 60 Vbeta and 13 Jbeta primers. TCRdb keeps only in-frame clones here, not all; method: immunoSEQ multiplex PCR. This table holds around 130,000 clones, around 78% found once. The data originate from a study of cytomegalovirus exposure and HLA in healthy donors. Study background: Researchers previously reported finding fewer than 140 million unique TCR beta sequences from 170 million or so T cells.

Points from the study as a whole: Researchers counted over 150 TCR beta chains as cytomegalovirus-associated. Likely technical artifact: a cluster of highly shared sequence variants. It was assumed in the presence/absence analyses that sequencing depth was roughly uniform across donors.

Material for sequencing was PBMCs. The chain recombines TRBV27 with TRBJ2-2; D gene unclear. The sequence derives from a woman aged 45-60 years in good health and CMV-seronegative. CDR3 sequence reads: CASRTPNTGELFF. In nucleotides, the CDR3 is TGTGCCAGCAGGACTCCGAACACCGGGGAGCTGTTTTTT.